The 8 T cell receptor beta chains listed next were all sequenced from one sample in a study of cytotoxic CD8 clonotypes in ibrutinib-treated CLL. The protocol was immunoSEQ multiplex PCR, while the TCRdb copy is restricted to in-frame clones and leaves out a portion. The table records approximately 48,000 clones, about half of them present only once. Sequencing was performed on PBMCs, taken after 12 months of ibrutinib treatment. These TCRs come from a human donor with chronic lymphocytic leukemia.

The genes are TRBV5-1 and TRBJ1-1; 8 bases are a match to TRBD1. The V gene end was trimmed by 0 bases and the J gene end by 5 bases; junction bases not matched to a gene: 3. The germline CDR1 and CDR2 sequences are SGHRS and YFSETQ. CDR3 length: 14 amino acids. The CDR3 nucleotides are TGCGCCAGCAGCTTGGTACAGGGGGAGACTGAAGCTTTCTTT. It is translated as CASSLVQGETEAFF.

The J gene is TRBJ2-2, the V gene TRBV9; D possibly corresponds to TRBD1 (5 bases). The CDR3 totals 16 residues. Trimming shortened V by 3 bases and J by 6 bases, and 18 bases separated the two germline ends. CDR1 is SGDLS and CDR2 is YYNGEE in the germline V gene. The CDR3 nucleotides read TGTGCCAGCAGCGCAATCCCAGGGAATCAGGCCGGGGAGCTGTTTTTT. This gives the protein CASSAIPGNQAGELFF.

V gene TRBV2 combines with J gene TRBJ2-7; D may be TRBD2 (5 bases). Trimming removed 10 bases at V and 6 bases at J, with 10 bases between. Germline assignment: CDR1 SNHLY and CDR2 FYNNEI. The CDR3 totals 10 residues. For the CDR3, the DNA is TGTGCCAACGGGGTCGGCGAGCAGTACTTC. Its protein product is CANGVGEQYF. Based on the CDR3 plus reference TRBV2 and TRBJ2-7, the full variable domain is EPEVTQTPSHQVTQMGQEVILRCVPISNHLYFYWYRQILGQKVEFLVSFYNNEISEKSEIFDDQFSVERPDGSNFTLKIRSTKLEDSAMYFCANGVGEQYFGPGTRLTVT.

This chain connects TRBV13 to TRBJ1-1; possible D gene TRBD1, 5 bases. The V gene's germline CDR1 is PRHDT and CDR2 FYEKMQ (reference sequence). CDR3 length: 13 residues. V shed 5 bases and J shed 7 bases, with 14 bases lying between them. The CDR3: CASSIRQGFEAFF. In DNA, the CDR3 is TGTGCCAGCAGCATCCGCCAGGGTTTTGAAGCTTTCTTT.

The chain employs TRBV11-2 and TRBJ2-3, with D uncertain. V lost 3 bases and J 3 bases, leaving 10 bases between the germline ends. The germline CDR1 and CDR2 sequences are SGHAT and FQNNGV. The CDR3 loop spans 14 amino acids. This CDR3 reads CASSFVQVTDTQYF. CDR3 sequence (DNA): TGTGCCAGCAGCTTCGTGCAGGTGACAGATACGCAGTATTTT.

The chain employs TRBV2 and TRBJ2-5; D gene ambiguous. Germline assignment: CDR1 SNHLY and CDR2 FYNNEI. There are 15 residues in the CDR3. V shed 2 bases and J shed 4 bases, with 14 bases lying between them. Here the CDR3 DNA reads TGTGCCAGCAGTGAATGGGGATTAGCTGGAGAGACCCAGTACTTC. Translation gives CASSEWGLAGETQYF.

V is TRBV14 and J is TRBJ2-3, with D perhaps TRBD1 (6 bases). This CDR3 spans 16 amino acids. V lost 3 bases, J lost 1 base, and 14 bases lay in between. Germline CDR1 reads SGHDN; CDR2 reads FVKESK. CDR3 DNA: TGTGCCAGCAGCCAGGTACAGGGCCTTCGCACAGATACGCAGTATTTT. This encodes CASSQVQGLRTDTQYF. Full variable domain (outside the CDR3, taken from reference TRBV14 and TRBJ2-3): EAGVTQFPSHSVIEKGQTVTLRCDPISGHDNLYWYRRVMGKEIKFLLHFVKESKQDESGMPNNRFLAERTGGTYSTLKVQPAELEDSGVYFCASSQVQGLRTDTQYFGPGTRLTVL.

The J gene is TRBJ1-3, the V gene TRBV30, with D possibly matching TRBD1 (5 bases). This CDR3 region has 13 residues. V lost 4 bases and J lost 2, with 9 bases in between. Germline assignment: CDR1 GTSNPN and CDR2 SVGIG (reference sequence). Written as DNA, the CDR3 is TGTGCCTGGACGCGGGGGGCTGGAAACACCATATATTTT. As protein: CAWTRGAGNTIYF.